A single sample gave rise to the 14 T cell receptor beta chains below, sequenced in a study of T-cell memory formation after mild COVID-19. TCRdb independently ran MiXCR on the 5' RACE reads; one entry per CDR3 protein. The repertoire consists of roughly 380,000 distinct CDR3 sequences, with 25% to 30% occurring once and the leading ten covering approximately 13%. Specimen: PBMCs or a T cell subset sorted from them (not recorded which). The receptor source for this set is an adult woman who had mild COVID-19 (a few samples of this study predate the infection). Cell type and time point are not known.

The genes are TRBV30 and TRBJ2-5; D is undetermined. Germline CDR1 and CDR2: GTSNPN and SVGIG (reference sequence). The CDR3 is made up of 12 amino acids. V was clipped by 1 base and J by 5 bases, with 8 bases between them. The CDR3 region has the DNA TGTGCCTGGAGTGGAGTGGGCGAGACCCAGTACTTC. It is translated as CAWSGVGETQYF.

This clonotype was seen a handful of times. The J gene is TRBJ2-3, the V gene TRBV5-1; TRBD2 is a possible D gene (6 bases). Trimming removed 2 bases from V and 1 base from J, with 11 bases in between. The CDR3 contains 15 residues. Germline V gene sequence: CDR1 SGHRS, CDR2 YFSETQ. CDR3 sequence (DNA): TGCGCCAGCAGCTTTTTAGCGGAGCGCACAGATACGCAGTATTTT. Protein product: CASSFLAERTDTQYF.

This clonotype has ten or more counts. This sequence joins TRBV4-3 and TRBJ1-2; perhaps TRBD1 as D (5 bases). The V end was cut by 1 base, the J end by 3 bases, with 18 bases between. CDR1 is LGHNA, CDR2 YSLEER, per germline. CDR3 length: 17 residues. DNA for the CDR3: TGCGCCAGCAGCCAAGTGACAAAGGGGCTGGGTGACTATGGCTACACCTTC. Translation gives CASSQVTKGLGDYGYTF.

This chain links TRBV5-1 with TRBJ1-2; D gene ambiguous. The CDR3 loop spans 13 amino acids. The germline CDR1 and CDR2 sequences are SGHRS and YFSETQ. V was shortened by 1 base and J by 8 bases, with 12 bases between the two germline ends. The CDR3 protein is CASSLWPREGYTF. The CDR3, as DNA: TGCGCCAGCAGCTTGTGGCCAAGGGAGGGCTACACCTTC.

The chain joins TRBV24-1 to TRBJ1-2; D call uncertain. The germline V and J ends were trimmed by 6 bases and 5 bases, with 12 bases remaining between them. This CDR3 is 13 amino acids long. CDR1 and CDR2 (germline): KGHDR, SFDVKD. CDR3 residues: CATSWEDGYGYTF. The CDR3 nucleotides are TGTGCCACCAGTTGGGAGGACGGTTATGGCTACACCTTC.

This sequence joins TRBV6-1 and TRBJ2-7, with 10 bases matching TRBD1. The CDR3 runs 14 residues. Germline loops: CDR1 MNHNS, CDR2 SASEGT. V was clipped by 6 bases and J by 5 bases; unmatched bases: 7. For the CDR3, the DNA is TGTGCCAGCAGCCCAGGACAGGGGGGGAACGAGCAGTACTTC. This translates into CASSPGQGGNEQYF.

In its sample, this clonotype was seen once. CDR3 in amino acids: CSALTGGRGTGELFF. DNA of the CDR3: TGCAGTGCTCTAACAGGGGGCCGTGGGACCGGGGAGCTGTTTTTT. The chain carries TRBV20-1 and TRBJ2-2; 9 bases map to TRBD1. With 5 bases clipped from V and 5 bases from J, the junction kept 9 bases outside the gene matches. Germline V gene lookup returns CDR1 DFQATT and CDR2 SNEGSKA (reference sequence). The CDR3 covers 15 residues.

The J gene is TRBJ1-2, the V gene TRBV28, with a weak D call TRBD1 (5 bases). In germline, CDR1 is MDHEN, CDR2 SYDVKM. V was shortened by 3 bases and J by 7 bases, with 12 bases between the two germline ends. The CDR3 contains 13 residues. The CDR3 spells CASSLRGSGGYTF. The DNA of the CDR3 is TGTGCCAGCAGTTTGCGGGGGAGTGGTGGCTACACCTTC.

V usage is TRBV18 and J usage is TRBJ2-3, with 12 positions matching TRBD1. Germline lookup yields CDR1 KGHSH and CDR2 LQKENI. The CDR3 is 16 residues long. V lost 6 bases and J lost 6; bases outside the gene matches: 10. The CDR3 sequence: CASSRRDRGLLDTQYF. CDR3 in DNA: TGTGCCAGCTCCCGCCGGGACAGGGGGCTACTGGATACGCAGTATTTT.

This clonotype appeared a few times. This rearrangement joins TRBV7-9 to TRBJ2-7; TRBD1 agrees at 10 bases. The CDR3 covers 14 residues. Germline loops: CDR1 SEHNR, CDR2 FQNEAQ (reference sequence). Trimming removed 1 base from V and 5 bases from J; junction bases left unmatched: 2. The CDR3 nucleotides read TGTGCCAGCAGCTTAGTGGACAGGGGGAACGAGCAGTACTTC. It encodes CASSLVDRGNEQYF.

The chain is built from TRBV5-1 and TRBJ2-1, with D perhaps TRBD1 (5 bases). CDR3 length equals 16 residues. Trimming left V 0 bases short and J 0 bases short, with 10 bases between. Germline V gives CDR1 SGHRS, CDR2 YFSETQ. CDR3 coding DNA: TGCGCCAGCAGCTTGGTGGTAGGGGCCTCCTACAATGAGCAGTTCTTC. This sequence encodes CASSLVVGASYNEQFF.

This clonotype has only a few counts. The chain has TRBV7-8 and TRBJ2-1; 10 bases map to TRBD2. The CDR3 sequence is 15 residues long. The germline V gene encodes CDR1 SGHVS and CDR2 FQNEAQ. V lost 4 bases to trimming and J lost 3 bases; unmatched junction nucleotides: 3. CDR3 region: CASSSRLAGYNEQFF. The CDR3 DNA reads TGTGCCAGCAGCTCGCGACTAGCGGGCTACAATGAGCAGTTCTTC. The full variable domain, rest sourced from reference TRBV7-8 and TRBJ2-1, is GAGVSQSPRYKVAKRGQDVALRCDPISGHVSLFWYQQALGQGPEFLTYFQNEAQLDKSGLPSDRFFAERPEGSVSTLKIQRTQQEDSAVYLCASSSRLAGYNEQFFGPGTRLTVL.

This clonotype was picked up a small number of times. This sequence joins TRBV4-3 and TRBJ1-6, with a tentative D call TRBD1 (5 bases). CDR3 size: 15 residues. The germline V and J ends were trimmed by 0 bases and 9 bases, with 12 bases remaining between them. Germline CDR1 is LGHNA and CDR2 is YSLEER. CDR3 loop: CASSQEAGTASPLHF. The CDR3 DNA follows: TGCGCCAGCAGCCAAGAGGCAGGGACGGCTTCACCCCTCCACTTT.

The chain couples TRBV20-1 to TRBJ2-1, with a possible D match to TRBD2 (5 bases). Trimming took 8 bases from V and 9 from J, leaving 14 bases between them. Germline V gene data show CDR1 as DFQATT and CDR2 as SNEGSKA (reference sequence). CDR3 length: 11 amino acids. CDR3 in DNA: TGCAGTACCCGACAAAGCGGTGAGCAGTTCTTC. It codes for CSTRQSGEQFF.